The source of this T cell receptor beta chain is a study of sequential checkpoint blockade in melanoma. Study overall: Maintenance nivolumab came after either treatment sequence.

CDR1 MDHEN and CDR2 SYDVKM come from the germline V gene. CDR3 size: 13 residues. The ends were cut back, 6 bases at V and 9 bases at J, with 18 bases in the middle. Data came from immunoSEQ multiplex PCR; TCRdb stores just in-frame clones and leaves some out. The data contain roughly 1,300 clones, roughly 65% of them singletons. The sample holds one count of this clone. The treatment is: randomized to nivolumab then ipilimumab (arm A) or the reverse (arm B). This chain connects TRBV28 to TRBJ2-7; D is unclear. The TCR was taken from a human donor with melanoma. This specimen was CD8+ T cells sorted from blood (inferred from file names), taken from a patient given nivolumab and ipilimumab in sequence. Here the CDR3 reads CASSHPGPSGQYF. The DNA for the CDR3 is TGTGCCAGCAGCCATCCTGGGCCATCCGGGCAGTACTTC.